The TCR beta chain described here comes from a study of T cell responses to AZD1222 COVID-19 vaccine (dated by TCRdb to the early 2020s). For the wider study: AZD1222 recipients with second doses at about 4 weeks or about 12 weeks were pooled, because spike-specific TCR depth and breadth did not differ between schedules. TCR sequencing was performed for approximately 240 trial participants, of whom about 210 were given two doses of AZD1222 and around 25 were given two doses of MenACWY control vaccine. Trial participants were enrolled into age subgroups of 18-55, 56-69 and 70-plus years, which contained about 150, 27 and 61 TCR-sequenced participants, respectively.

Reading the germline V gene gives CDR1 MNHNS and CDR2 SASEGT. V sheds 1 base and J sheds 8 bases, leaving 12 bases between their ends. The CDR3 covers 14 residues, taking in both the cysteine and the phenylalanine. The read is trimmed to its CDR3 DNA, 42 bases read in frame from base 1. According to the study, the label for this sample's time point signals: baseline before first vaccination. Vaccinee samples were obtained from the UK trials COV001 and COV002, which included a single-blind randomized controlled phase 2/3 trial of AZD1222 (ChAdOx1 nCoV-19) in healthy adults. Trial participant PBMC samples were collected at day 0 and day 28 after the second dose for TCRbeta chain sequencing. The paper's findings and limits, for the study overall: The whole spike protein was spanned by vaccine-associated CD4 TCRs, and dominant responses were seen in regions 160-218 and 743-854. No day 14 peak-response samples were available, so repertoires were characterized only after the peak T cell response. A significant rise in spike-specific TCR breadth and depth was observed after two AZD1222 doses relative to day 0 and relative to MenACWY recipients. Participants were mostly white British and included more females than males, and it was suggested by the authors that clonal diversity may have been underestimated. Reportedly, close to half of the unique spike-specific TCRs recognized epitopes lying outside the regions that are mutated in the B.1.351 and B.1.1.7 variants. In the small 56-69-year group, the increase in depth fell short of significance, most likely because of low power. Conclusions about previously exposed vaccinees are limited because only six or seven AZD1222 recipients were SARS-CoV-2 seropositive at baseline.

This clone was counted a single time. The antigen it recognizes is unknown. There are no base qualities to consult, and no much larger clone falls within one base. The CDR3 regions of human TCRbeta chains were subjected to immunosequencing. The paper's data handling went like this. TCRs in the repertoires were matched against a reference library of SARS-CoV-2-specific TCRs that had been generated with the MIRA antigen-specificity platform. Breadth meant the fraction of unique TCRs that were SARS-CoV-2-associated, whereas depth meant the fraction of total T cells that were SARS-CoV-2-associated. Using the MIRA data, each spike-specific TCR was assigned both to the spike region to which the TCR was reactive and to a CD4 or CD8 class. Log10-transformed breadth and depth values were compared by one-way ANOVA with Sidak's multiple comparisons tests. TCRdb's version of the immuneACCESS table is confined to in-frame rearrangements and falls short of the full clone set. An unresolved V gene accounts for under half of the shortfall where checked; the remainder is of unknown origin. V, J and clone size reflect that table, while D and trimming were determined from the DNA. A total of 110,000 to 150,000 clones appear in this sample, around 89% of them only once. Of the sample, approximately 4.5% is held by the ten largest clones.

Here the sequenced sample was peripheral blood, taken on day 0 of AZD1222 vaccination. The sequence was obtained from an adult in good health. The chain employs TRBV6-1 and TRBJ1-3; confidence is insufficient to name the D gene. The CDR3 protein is CASSEGWGRDTIYF. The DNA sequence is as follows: TGTGCCAGCAGTGAAGGCTGGGGAAGGGACACCATATATTTT.